One and the same sample provided the 11 T cell receptor beta chains below, sequenced in a study of blood T cell repertoires in COVID-19. Clones were sequenced by immunoSEQ multiplex PCR, and TCRdb holds only the in-frame ones, with some missing. The sample includes 490,000 or so clones, approximately 87% of them seen just once. The sequencing sample was made of PBMCs or T cells enriched from blood (not recorded which). The origin of the receptors is a woman aged 40-49 years who had recovered from COVID-19.

The table lists this clone with a count of one. The J gene is TRBJ1-5, the V gene TRBV28; 8 bases fit TRBD1. This CDR3 comprises 14 residues. Losses at the gene ends were 6 bases for V and 1 base for J; bases not matched to a gene: 2. Germline CDR1 is MDHEN and CDR2 is SYDVKM. DNA of the CDR3: TGTGCCAGCAGGCGACAGGGGAGCAATCAGCCCCAGCATTTT. Its protein product is CASRRQGSNQPQHF.

This clone turned up a few times. The chain employs TRBV7-2 and TRBJ2-7; D possibly corresponds to TRBD1 (6 bases). This CDR3 has 14 amino acids. V lost 0 bases, J lost 5 bases, and 11 bases lay in between. Germline loops: CDR1 SGHTA, CDR2 FQGNSA. The CDR3 reads CASSLASDRNEQYF. CDR3 nucleotide sequence: TGTGCCAGCAGCTTAGCCTCTGACAGGAACGAGCAGTACTTC.

This clone was observed once. The chain carries TRBV15 and TRBJ1-2; 10 bases line up with TRBD1. This CDR3 spans 16 amino acids. The junction had 5 bases not matched to a gene; V was cut back by 1 base and J by 3 bases. The germline CDR1 and CDR2 sequences are LNHNV and YYDKDF (reference sequence). The CDR3 nucleotides are TGTGCCACCAGCAGAGGGACAGGGGGGGCGGACTATGGCTACACCTTC. This sequence encodes CATSRGTGGADYGYTF.

This clone was counted a few times. The gene calls are TRBV6-1 and TRBJ1-3; possibly TRBD1 for D (6 bases). The V end lost 1 base, the J end lost 4 bases, and 11 bases lay between the germline ends. CDR1 and CDR2 from the germline V gene are MNHNS and SASEGT. The CDR3 spans 15 residues. DNA for the CDR3: TGTGCCAGCAGTGAAGGACAGGCTAAAGGAAACACCATATATTTT. Its translation: CASSEGQAKGNTIYF.

The chain couples TRBV6-2 or TRBV6-3 to TRBJ1-2, with D perhaps TRBD1 (6 bases). The CDR3 loop spans 12 amino acids. Trimming took 6 bases from V and 11 from J, leaving 16 bases between them. Germline assignment: CDR1 MNHEY and CDR2 SVGEGT. CDR3 DNA sequence: TGTGCCAGCAGCCCTCCAGGGGCTAAATACACCTTC. Its translation is CASSPPGAKYTF.

This rearrangement joins TRBV7-9 to TRBJ2-3, with TRBD2 as a possible D gene (5 bases). V was cut by 8 bases and J by 2 bases, with 20 bases left in between. The germline gives CDR1 SEHNR, CDR2 FQNEAQ (reference sequence). CDR3 length: 16 amino acids. Written as DNA, the CDR3 is TGTGCCAGCGGAGGTTCGGTTGGTTTTAACACAGATACGCAGTATTTT. This gives the protein CASGGSVGFNTDTQYF.

The chain recombines TRBV11-3 with TRBJ1-4; D gene ambiguous. The V gene lost 6 bases and the J gene lost 10 bases, with 12 bases spanning the gap. Germline CDR1 SGHNT, CDR2 YENEEA. This CDR3 is built from 12 residues. The CDR3 sequence is CASSMSEGKLFF. DNA of the CDR3: TGTGCCAGCAGTATGAGCGAGGGAAAACTGTTTTTT.

The rearrangement uses TRBV4-1 and TRBJ2-7, with TRBD2 as a possible D gene (5 bases). Germline V gene sequence: CDR1 MGHRA, CDR2 YSYEKL. Trimming removed 4 bases from V and 2 bases from J, with 21 bases in between. CDR3 length: 17 residues. The CDR3 sequence is CASSPGLKGPSTYEQYF. The CDR3 bases are TGCGCCAGCAGCCCCGGACTCAAAGGGCCCAGTACCTACGAGCAGTACTTC.

This chain uses TRBV6-6 with TRBJ1-1; D is perhaps TRBD1 (5 bases). Deletions cut 5 bases from V and 0 bases from J, with 13 bases between. From germline, CDR1 is MNHNY and CDR2 SVGAGI (reference sequence). The CDR3 has 15 residues. The DNA for the CDR3 is TGTGCCAGCAGTATCTCCGGGGGATTGAACACTGAAGCTTTCTTT. Its translation is CASSISGGLNTEAFF.

This chain's CDR3 is CASRGLAAYNEQFF. The CDR3 DNA sequence: TGTGCCAGCAGGGGACTAGCGGCGTACAATGAGCAGTTCTTC. This chain links TRBV6-5 with TRBJ2-1, with 11 bases that match TRBD2. Per the germline V gene, CDR1 is MNHEY and CDR2 is SVGAGI. The CDR3 is made up of 14 amino acids. Trimming at V came to 6 bases and at J to 4 bases, leaving 2 bases not matched to a gene.

The V and J genes are TRBV6-1 and TRBJ2-7; the D is unclear. V was trimmed by 1 base and J by 3 bases, leaving 13 bases between them. From germline, CDR1 is MNHNS and CDR2 SASEGT. CDR3 length equals 15 residues. The CDR3 nucleotides are TGTGCCAGCAGTGAAGTAGCACCCGCCCGCTACGAGCAGTACTTC. Its protein is CASSEVAPARYEQYF.